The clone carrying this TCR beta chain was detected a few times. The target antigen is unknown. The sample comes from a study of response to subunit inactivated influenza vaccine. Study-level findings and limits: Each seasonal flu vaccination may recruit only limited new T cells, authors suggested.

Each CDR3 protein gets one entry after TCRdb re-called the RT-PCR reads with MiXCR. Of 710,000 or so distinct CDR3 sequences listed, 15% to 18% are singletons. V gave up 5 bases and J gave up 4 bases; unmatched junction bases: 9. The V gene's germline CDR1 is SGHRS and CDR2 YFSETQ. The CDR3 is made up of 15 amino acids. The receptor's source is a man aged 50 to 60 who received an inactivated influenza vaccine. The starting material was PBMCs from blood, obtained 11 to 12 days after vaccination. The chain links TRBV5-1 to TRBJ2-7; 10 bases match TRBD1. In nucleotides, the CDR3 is TGCGCCAGCAGTGTAACGGGACAGGGGATGTACGAGCAGTACTTC. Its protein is CASSVTGQGMYEQYF.